This T cell receptor (beta chain) was captured by sequencing in a study of T cell repertoires in cytomegalovirus infection. Study background: Well-studied HLA-B-restricted CMV epitopes were used in the study alongside recently identified HLA-C-restricted ones. In public TCR beta signatures, there were indications of both CMV infection and matching HLA type.

General study findings and limits: The ex vivo response was dominated by HLA-C-restricted CMV-specific TCR beta clonotypes. People with CMV and the relevant HLA were identified by cumulative public TCR beta family frequency.

CDR3 length: 18 amino acids. V lost 1 base and J lost 1; bases outside the gene matches: 11. Germline V gives CDR1 MGHRA, CDR2 YSYEKL. Via MiXCR, TCRdb re-called the reads, giving one row per CDR3 protein. The table records some 900,000 distinct CDR3 sequences, about 31% of them present only once. This clonotype was detected ten times or more. What it binds is not known. The source material was cultured CD8+ T cells from PBMCs, sampled from culture after CMV antigen stimulation. The J gene is TRBJ2-5, the V gene TRBV4-1; TRBD1 agrees at 8 bases. This receptor was obtained from a human donor in good health (CMV status not recorded). Some clones in this sample may be carry-over from other donors' samples. DNA of the CDR3: TGCGCCAGCAGCCAAGGGCCCAGGGGGCAGATTCTCCAAGAGACCCAGTACTTC. It encodes CASSQGPRGQILQETQYF.